The 31 T cell receptor beta chains presented below share a single source sample, sequenced in a study of T-cell reconstitution after alpha-beta-depleted transplantation in children (TCRdb year 2016). The sample's treatment or condition, from its label and the paper: allogeneic hematopoietic cell transplantation with graft depleted of TCRalphabeta T cells and CD19 B cells. The library was made by PCR. Sequenced on an Illumina HiSeq 2500. Molecular barcoding was employed in the preparation of TCR libraries, with unique molecular identifiers being used to normalize TCRbeta repertoire quantification. Clones were called with MiXCR by TCRdb after fastp trimmed the public reads at Q25, and only in-frame beta chains were retained. Under each unique CDR3 protein, matching rows form one entry showing the most common genes and DNA. In all, the sample holds about 200,000 distinct CDR3 sequences, and 5.5% to 7% of those were seen once. The ten largest clones add up to roughly 4.5% of the sample.

The sequences come from PBMCs, collected before TCRalphabeta/CD19-depleted stem cell transplant. Receptors originate from a girl less than two years old with combined immunodeficiency, due to receive a stem cell transplant.

The J gene is TRBJ2-5, the V gene TRBV29-1, with TRBD2 matching 10 bases. In germline, CDR1 is SQVTM, CDR2 ANQGSEA. The CDR3 has 13 residues. V lost 5 bases to trimming and J lost 4 bases; unmatched junction nucleotides: 4. CDR3 sequence: CSVQRGGRETQYF. The CDR3 region has the DNA TGCAGCGTTCAGCGGGGGGGCCGAGAGACCCAGTACTTC.

In this sample, this clonotype turned up many times. The rearrangement uses TRBV6-1 and TRBJ2-7; D perhaps matches TRBD2 (6 bases). CDR1 is MNHNS and CDR2 is SASEGT in the germline V gene. The CDR3 totals 16 residues. V was clipped by 6 bases and J by 2 bases, with 20 bases between them. Here the CDR3 DNA reads TGTGCCAGCAGATCGTTAGTACGGGAGACCCCCTACGAGCAGTACTTC. Protein sequence: CASRSLVRETPYEQYF.

This clonotype occurred many times. This chain links TRBV14 with TRBJ2-5, with a possible D match to TRBD2 (6 bases). V lost 0 bases to trimming and J lost 6 bases, with 11 bases between them. The CDR3 runs to 14 residues. Germline V gives CDR1 SGHDN, CDR2 FVKESK. CDR3 nucleotide sequence: TGTGCCAGCAGCCAAGATCCGGGGGTCCAGACCCAGTACTTC. Translated, it gives CASSQDPGVQTQYF.

This clonotype was recorded many times. This chain links TRBV5-1 with TRBJ2-3; TRBD1 matches 7 bases. The germline gives CDR1 SGHRS, CDR2 YFSETQ. After removal of 2 bases from V and 2 bases from J, the junction contained 5 bases not matched to a gene. The CDR3 loop spans 15 amino acids. As DNA, the CDR3 is TGCGCCAGCAGCTTCGGACAGGTACTCACAGATACGCAGTATTTT. It is translated as CASSFGQVLTDTQYF.

This clonotype was counted at least ten times. This chain joins TRBV18 and TRBJ2-1, with a possible D match to TRBD2 (5 bases). The CDR3 length is 14 residues. V was cut by 6 bases and J by 2 bases, with 11 bases left in between. Germline CDR1 is KGHSH and CDR2 is LQKENI. CDR3: CASSQRNTYNEQFF. Here the CDR3 DNA reads TGTGCCAGCTCCCAGCGGAACACCTACAATGAGCAGTTCTTC.

This clonotype was recorded a few times. The chain has TRBV21-1 and TRBJ2-4; the table's D gene call, TRBD2, was not cross checked with the DNA. TRBV21-1 is given as a pseudogene. The CDR3 has 22 residues. The CDR3 sequence: CASSIYRITGTSGRGAKNIQYF. The CDR3 bases are TGTGCCAGCAGCATTTACCGAATTACTGGGACTAGCGGGAGGGGAGCCAAAAACATTCAGTACTTC.

This clonotype was picked up many times. The V call is TRBV12-5, the J call TRBJ2-1, with 9 bases fitting TRBD2. The ends lost 8 bases at V and 8 bases at J; junction bases unmatched: 10. The germline CDR1 and CDR2 sequences are LGHNT and FRNRAP. This CDR3 is built from 14 residues. The CDR3 is CASLDSGRTDEQFF. CDR3 in DNA: TGTGCTAGTTTAGATAGCGGGAGAACGGATGAGCAGTTCTTC. The full variable domain, in which reference TRBV12-5 and TRBJ2-1 provide the parts outside the CDR3, is DARVTQTPRHKVTEMGQEVTMRCQPILGHNTVFWYRQTMMQGLELLAYFRNRAPLDDSGMPKDRFSAEMPDATLATLKIQPSEPRDSAVYFCASLDSGRTDEQFFGPGTRLTVL.

This clonotype was counted at least ten times. The chain is built from TRBV10-3 and TRBJ2-2; maybe TRBD2 (6 bases). The germline V gene encodes CDR1 ENHRY and CDR2 SYGVKD. Trimming removed 4 bases from V and 1 base from J, with 7 bases in between. The CDR3 has 14 residues. CDR3 DNA: TGTGCCATCAGTGGGGAGGTGAACACCGGGGAGCTGTTTTTT. It translates to CAISGEVNTGELFF.

This clonotype was detected ten times or more. The chain combines TRBV19 with TRBJ2-1, with 10 bases fitting TRBD2. The germline V gene has CDR1 LNHDA and CDR2 SQIVND (reference sequence). This CDR3 contains 16 residues. The V gene end was trimmed by 5 bases and the J gene end by 8 bases; junction bases not matched to a gene: 12. CDR3 in DNA: TGTGCCAGTAGTCCCCTAGCGGGAGCTTTGTACCATGAGCAGTTCTTC. It codes for CASSPLAGALYHEQFF.

As regards this clonotype: An end of the junction differs from the germline gene, which may be a read error. The V call is TRBV7-7, the J call TRBJ2-1, with a possible D match to TRBD1 (5 bases). CDR1 SSHAT and CDR2 FNYEAQ come from the germline V gene (reference sequence). There are 13 residues in the CDR3. The CDR3 bases are TGTGCTAGCAGCCCGTTCAGGGTTAATGAGCAGTTCTTC. Translating gives CASSPFRVNEQFF.

The sample holds many counts of this clonotype. The J gene is TRBJ1-5, the V gene TRBV27, with D possibly being TRBD1 (6 bases). Between the trimmed V and J ends, which lost 0 bases and 0 bases, there was a span of 9 bases. The germline CDR1 and CDR2 sequences are MNHEY and SMNVEV (reference sequence). The CDR3 covers 16 residues. The CDR3 loop reads CASSLSGGGSNQPQHF. The CDR3 DNA reads TGTGCCAGCAGTTTATCAGGGGGAGGTAGCAATCAGCCCCAGCATTTT.

In its sample, this clonotype was seen many times. The gene calls are TRBV20-1 and TRBJ2-7; no clear D gene. This CDR3 is built from 12 residues. From germline, CDR1 is DFQATT and CDR2 SNEGSKA (reference sequence). V lost 1 base, J lost 4 bases, and 8 bases lay in between. The CDR3 DNA reads as TGCAGTGCTAGAGGATTGGGATACGAGCAGTACTTC. This codes for CSARGLGYEQYF.

The chain links TRBV5-4 to TRBJ2-1; D unclear. V dropped 0 bases and J dropped 6 bases, with 7 bases sitting between them. Germline CDR1 and CDR2: SGHNT and YYREEE (reference sequence). The CDR3 extends over 13 amino acids. The CDR3 loop reads CASSLDRVNEQFF. The CDR3 DNA is TGTGCCAGCAGCTTGGATAGGGTCAATGAGCAGTTCTTC. Filled out from reference TRBV5-4 and TRBJ2-1, the complete variable domain reads ETGVTQSPTHLIKTRGQQVTLRCSSQSGHNTVSWYQQALGQGPQFIFQYYREEENGRGNFPPRFSGLQFPNYSSELNVNALELDDSALYLCASSLDRVNEQFFGPGTRLTVL.

This clonotype was seen many times. The chain combines TRBV28 with TRBJ1-6; the D is unclear. Germline loops: CDR1 MDHEN, CDR2 SYDVKM. There are 14 residues in the CDR3. V was pared by 11 bases and J by 10 bases, with 21 bases between. CDR3 sequence reads: CAGKTPGIGSPLHF. The CDR3, as DNA: TGTGCCGGCAAAACTCCGGGGATTGGGTCACCCCTCCACTTT.

This clonotype was observed many times. This chain joins TRBV24-1 and TRBJ2-3, with unresolved D. The germline V gene has CDR1 KGHDR and CDR2 SFDVKD. The CDR3 covers 14 residues. Trimming removed 9 bases at V and 3 bases at J, with 15 bases between. CDR3 protein: CATAAPVGTDTQYF. The CDR3 DNA sequence: TGTGCCACCGCAGCCCCGGTGGGGACAGATACGCAGTATTTT.

At least ten counts were recorded for this clonotype. The chain couples TRBV28 to TRBJ1-6; unclear D gene. CDR3 length equals 16 residues. V lost 3 bases and J 7 bases, leaving 16 bases between the germline ends. Germline V gene lookup returns CDR1 MDHEN and CDR2 SYDVKM. Here the CDR3 DNA reads TGTGCCAGCAGTTTCGGTCGGAGGGTGGTGAATTCACCCCTCCACTTT. The encoded protein is CASSFGRRVVNSPLHF.

This clonotype came up many times. J is TRBJ2-7 and V is TRBV27, with a tentative D call TRBD2 (6 bases). V lost 4 bases to trimming and J lost 5 bases, with 15 bases between them. The CDR3 spans 14 residues. CDR1 is MNHEY, CDR2 SMNVEV, per germline (reference sequence). CDR3 DNA sequence: TGTGCCAGCAGTTCGACTATCGGGGGTAACGAGCAGTACTTC. Translating it yields CASSSTIGGNEQYF.

This clonotype was seen a handful of times. This rearrangement joins TRBV15 to TRBJ1-3; 8 bases agree with TRBD1. This CDR3 is built from 17 residues. Germline V gives CDR1 LNHNV, CDR2 YYDKDF (reference sequence). J was trimmed by 8 bases and V by 5 bases; bases with no gene match: 17. The CDR3 sequence is CATSEGIDRGEGDTIYF. DNA of the CDR3: TGTGCCACCAGCGAGGGAATTGACAGGGGAGAAGGAGACACCATATATTTT.

This clonotype occurred many times. The chain recombines TRBV4-2 with TRBJ2-7, with D uncertain. CDR3 length: 14 residues. V gave up 3 bases and J gave up 4 bases, with 13 bases separating them. Germline lookup yields CDR1 LGHNA and CDR2 YNFKEQ. CDR3: CASSHQRPAYEQYF. For the CDR3, the DNA is TGTGCCAGCAGCCACCAAAGGCCCGCGTACGAGCAGTACTTC.

On this clonotype: Being one base from a much bigger clone, this may be a read error. This chain uses TRBV7-7 with TRBJ2-7; D gene ambiguous. V lost 3 bases to trimming and J lost 3 bases, with 9 bases between them. Germline V CDR1 and CDR2: SSHAT, FNYEAQ (reference sequence). The CDR3 contains 13 residues. CDR3 amino acids: CASSLDVLYEQYF. The CDR3 nucleotides read TGTGCCAGCAGCTTGGACGTACTCTACGAGCAGTACTTC.

This clonotype was detected ten times or more. This chain connects TRBV5-1 to TRBJ1-1; D gene uncertain. Germline loops: CDR1 SGHRS, CDR2 YFSETQ. V lost 3 bases and J 5 bases, leaving 17 bases between the germline ends. This CDR3 comprises 15 residues. CDR3 sequence (DNA): TGCGCCAGCAGCTCCGCTCAGGCACTGGGGACTGAAGCTTTCTTT. Its protein product is CASSSAQALGTEAFF.

The sample holds many counts of this clonotype. The rearrangement joins TRBV6-2 or TRBV6-3 to TRBJ2-2; TRBD1 matches 7 bases. The CDR3 is 15 amino acids. Germline V gene lookup returns CDR1 MNHEY and CDR2 SVGEGT. Trimming took 2 bases from V and 5 from J; bases not matched to a gene: 5. As DNA, the CDR3 is TGTGCCAGCAGTTACCCGGACAGGCCTACCGGGGAGCTGTTTTTT. Amino acid sequence: CASSYPDRPTGELFF.

This clonotype was counted ten times or more. V and J are TRBV2 and TRBJ2-1; 7 bases align to TRBD2. V lost 8 bases and J lost 2; bases outside the gene matches: 12. Germline V gives CDR1 SNHLY, CDR2 FYNNEI. This CDR3 is 16 amino acids long. CDR3 DNA sequence: TGTGCCAGCGCACAATTAGCGGGTCCGCCCTACAATGAGCAGTTCTTC. Its protein product is CASAQLAGPPYNEQFF.

This clonotype appeared many times. V gene TRBV5-6 combines with J gene TRBJ2-7; 8 nucleotides match TRBD2. This CDR3 is 14 amino acids long. Germline CDR1 and CDR2: SGHDT and YYEEEE. Unmatched junction bases numbered 10, after V lost 4 bases and J lost 7 bases. CDR3 nucleotide sequence: TGTGCCAGCAGCCCAGTAGCGGGGTTCGGTGAGCAGTACTTC. Translated: CASSPVAGFGEQYF.

In this sample, this clonotype turned up a few times. The genes are TRBV20-1 and TRBJ2-7; the D gene could be TRBD1 or TRBD2 (5 bases each). CDR1 and CDR2 from the germline V gene are DFQATT and SNEGSKA (reference sequence). This CDR3 is 14 amino acids long. Deletions cut 5 bases from V and 5 bases from J, with 19 bases between. The CDR3 sequence: CSAGPPGQNNEQYF. The CDR3 DNA reads as TGCAGTGCTGGTCCCCCGGGGCAAAACAACGAGCAGTACTTC.

This clonotype showed up many times. The chain recombines TRBV7-9 with TRBJ1-1, with D unclear. Looked up from germline, CDR1 is SEHNR and CDR2 is FQNEAQ (reference sequence). The germline V and J ends were trimmed by 5 bases and 1 base, with 17 bases remaining between them. This CDR3 has 16 amino acids. Written as DNA, the CDR3 is TGTGCCAGCAGCCCCAGAGACCATACTGCGAACACTGAAGCTTTCTTT. Its protein product is CASSPRDHTANTEAFF.

The sample holds many counts of this clonotype. This chain connects TRBV28 to TRBJ1-5; 9 bases agree with TRBD1. J was trimmed by 5 bases and V by 2 bases; bases with no gene match: 4. The CDR3 has 15 residues. CDR1 is MDHEN and CDR2 is SYDVKM in the germline V gene. CDR3 region: CASSLDRGFDQPQHF. The CDR3 region has the DNA TGTGCCAGCAGTTTAGACAGGGGGTTCGATCAGCCCCAGCATTTT. The complete variable domain, with remaining parts taken from reference TRBV28 and TRBJ1-5, reads DVKVTQSSRYLVKRTGEKVFLECVQDMDHENMFWYRQDPGLGLRLIYFSYDVKMKEKGDIPEGYSVSREKKERFSLILESASTNQTSMYLCASSLDRGFDQPQHFGDGTRLSIL.

The V call is TRBV20-1, the J call TRBJ2-5; 7 bases are a match to TRBD2. This CDR3 is 11 amino acids long. Per the germline V gene, CDR1 is DFQATT and CDR2 is SNEGSKA (reference sequence). V trimming: 6 bases; J trimming: 9 bases; junction bases outside the gene matches: 7. The CDR3 protein is CSAQLGRAQYF. Written as DNA, the CDR3 is TGCAGTGCGCAACTAGGGAGGGCCCAGTACTTC.

This clonotype came up many times. The V and J genes are TRBV12-3 or TRBV12-4 and TRBJ1-4, with 10 nucleotides matching TRBD1. The CDR3 totals 15 residues. After removal of 6 bases from V and 8 bases from J, the junction contained 9 bases not matched to a gene. CDR3 region: CASSLTGGTGEKLFF. The CDR3 nucleotides read TGTGCCAGCAGCTTGACAGGGGGCACCGGCGAAAAACTGTTTTTT.

This clonotype was recorded many times. The chain joins TRBV12-3 or TRBV12-4 to TRBJ1-5, with 11 nucleotides matching TRBD1. The CDR3 sequence is 15 residues long. V lost 4 bases and J lost 4; bases outside the gene matches: 3. CDR3 DNA sequence: TGTGCCAGCAGTTCGGGACAGGGGGAGAATCAGCCCCAGCATTTT. Protein sequence: CASSSGQGENQPQHF.

This clonotype occurred many times. This CDR3 reads CSARQGTEAFF. CDR3 bases: TGCAGTGCTAGACAGGGCACTGAAGCTTTCTTT. The chain has TRBV20-1 and TRBJ1-1; tentative D call: TRBD1 (5 bases). The germline V gene has CDR1 DFQATT and CDR2 SNEGSKA (reference sequence). The CDR3 length is 11 residues. V was shortened by 2 bases and J by 4 bases, with 5 bases between the two germline ends.